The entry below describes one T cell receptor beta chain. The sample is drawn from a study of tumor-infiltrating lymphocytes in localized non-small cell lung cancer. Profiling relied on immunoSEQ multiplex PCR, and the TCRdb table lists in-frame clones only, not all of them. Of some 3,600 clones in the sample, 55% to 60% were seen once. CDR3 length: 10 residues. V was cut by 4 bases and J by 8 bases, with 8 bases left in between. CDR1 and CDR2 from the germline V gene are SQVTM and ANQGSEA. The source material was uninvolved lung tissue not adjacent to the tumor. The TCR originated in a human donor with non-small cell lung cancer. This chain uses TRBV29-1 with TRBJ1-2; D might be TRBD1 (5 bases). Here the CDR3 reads CSVGDDGYTF. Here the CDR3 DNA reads TGCAGCGTTGGGGACGACGGCTACACCTTC.